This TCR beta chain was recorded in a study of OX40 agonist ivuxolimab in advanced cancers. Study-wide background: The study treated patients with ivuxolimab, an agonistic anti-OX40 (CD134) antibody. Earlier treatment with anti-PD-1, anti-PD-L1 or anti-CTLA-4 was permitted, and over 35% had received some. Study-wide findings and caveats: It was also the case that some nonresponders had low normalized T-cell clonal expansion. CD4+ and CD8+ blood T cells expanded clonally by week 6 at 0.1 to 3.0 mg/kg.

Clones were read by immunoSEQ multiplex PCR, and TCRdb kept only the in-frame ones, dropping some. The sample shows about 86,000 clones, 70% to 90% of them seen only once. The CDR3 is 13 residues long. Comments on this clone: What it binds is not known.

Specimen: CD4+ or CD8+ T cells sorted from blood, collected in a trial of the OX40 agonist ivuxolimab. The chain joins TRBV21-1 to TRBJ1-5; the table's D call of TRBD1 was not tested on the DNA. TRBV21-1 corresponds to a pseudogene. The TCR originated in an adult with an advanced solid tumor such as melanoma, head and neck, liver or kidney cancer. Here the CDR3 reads CASGTYRGEPQHF. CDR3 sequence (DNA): TGTGCCAGCGGGACATACAGGGGAGAGCCCCAGCATTTT.